This entry concerns a single TCR beta chain. The antigen is not known. The read ends 3 residues early relative to the CDR3; the germline J gene fills the gap. The CDR3 length is 15 residues. The V gene end was trimmed by 3 bases and the J gene end by 3 bases; junction bases not matched to a gene: 2. Germline CDR1 reads MNHEY; CDR2 reads SVGEGT. Mixed chimerism was transient after nonmyeloablative marrow transplants from related graft donors. The data stem from a study of Tregs in tolerant kidney transplant recipients. Whole-study findings and limits: Activated donor B cell expansion appeared to reveal the most relevant donor-specific TCRbeta repertoire. This study did not directly address biological reproducibility.

Only in-frame clones appear in the TCRdb table, and some are missing; sequencing was by immunoSEQ multiplex PCR. This specimen shows 2,000 to 2,500 clones; the ten leading clones hold 40% to 50%. The J gene is TRBJ2-5, the V gene TRBV6-2 or TRBV6-3, with TRBD2 identical over 12 bases. Specimen: CD8+ T cells from blood (PBMCs), collected 6 months after the transplant. The clonotype comes from a human patient who received a combined kidney and bone marrow transplant. Part of the T cells may come from the graft donor. This CDR3 reads CASSYLAGGEETQYF. The part of the CDR3 DNA that was read is TGTGCCAGCAGTTATCTAGCGGGAGGGGAAGAGACC.